This is a list of T cell receptor beta chains from one sample in a study of blood T cell repertoires in COVID-19. Assay: immunoSEQ multiplex PCR; the TCRdb copy retains only in-frame clones and omits some. This table holds 90,000 to 130,000 clones, approximately 88% found once. The sequencing input was peripheral blood. The origin of the receptors is a human donor in a cohort sampled during active COVID-19. Each CDR3 is given with its conserved first and last residue. D genes are given only for firm matches. Clone size, where shown, is once, few, many, or a class for clones that have expanded.

cdr3_aa cdr3_nt d_call j_call clone_size v_call
CASSEGTVVVKLFF TGTGCCAGCAGTGAAGGGACAGTCGTCGTAAAACTGTTTTTT . TRBJ1-4 few TRBV2
CASSLSAGGLVGTQYF TGCGCCAGCAGCTTGAGTGCGGGGGGGCTTGTAGGTACGCAGTATTTT TRBD2 TRBJ2-3 . TRBV5-1
CASSLGQGANTGELFF TGTGCCAGCAGTTTAGGACAGGGCGCTAACACCGGGGAGCTGTTTTTT TRBD1 TRBJ2-2 . TRBV27
CASSPRGGTDTQYF TGCGCCAGCAGCCCCAGGGGGGGCACAGATACGCAGTATTTT . TRBJ2-3 . TRBV10-1
CASSEGGRAYGYTF TGTGCCAGCAGTGAAGGAGGACGGGCCTATGGCTACACCTTC . TRBJ1-2 . TRBV25-1
CASTKDSQRGGAFF TGTGCCAGCACCAAGGACAGCCAACGCGGGGGAGCTTTCTTT . TRBJ1-1 . TRBV19
CASSRTNQPQHF TGTGCCAGCAGCCGTACAAATCAGCCCCAGCATTTT . TRBJ1-5 few TRBV27
CASSDSMARTDTQYF TGTGCCAGCAGTGACTCGATGGCTCGCACAGATACGCAGTATTTT . TRBJ2-3 . TRBV6-4
CASSQLGGKNIQYF TGTGCCAGCAGCCAATTGGGAGGAAAAAACATTCAGTACTTC . TRBJ2-4 . TRBV3-1/TRBV3-2
CAISPRQGADGYTF TGTGCCATCAGTCCCAGACAGGGGGCGGACGGCTACACCTTC TRBD1 TRBJ1-2 . TRBV10-3
CASSASGTGASPLHF TGTGCCAGTAGTGCTTCCGGGACAGGGGCTTCACCCCTCCACTTT TRBD1 TRBJ1-6 . TRBV19
CAWRNPNSYEQYF TGTGCCTGGAGGAACCCTAACTCCTACGAGCAGTACTTC . TRBJ2-7 . TRBV30
CAIRAASDNEQFF TGTGCCATCCGCGCGGCTTCGGACAATGAGCAGTTCTTC . TRBJ2-1 . TRBV10-3
CASRILEMDGYTF TGTGCCAGTAGGATACTAGAGATGGATGGCTACACCTTC . TRBJ1-2 few TRBV19
CASSTTGTGPLLHF TGTGCCAGCAGTACAACCGGGACAGGTCCACTTCTCCACTTT TRBD1 TRBJ1-6 . TRBV6-5
CASSYSDRAETQYF TGTGCCAGCAGTTACTCGGACAGGGCAGAGACCCAGTACTTC TRBD1 TRBJ2-5 . TRBV6-6
CASSLDRDGYTF TGTGCCAGCAGCTTAGACAGAGATGGCTACACCTTC . TRBJ1-2 . TRBV5-5
CASSGLGDYEQYF TGTGCCAGCAGCGGCCTCGGGGACTACGAGCAGTACTTC . TRBJ2-7 . TRBV9
CASSVSGATYEQYF TGTGCCAGCAGTGTTAGCGGGGCTACCTACGAGCAGTACTTC TRBD2 TRBJ2-7 . TRBV27
CASSQTAQLNTEAFF TGTGCCAGCAGCCAGACTGCGCAGCTGAACACTGAAGCTTTCTTT . TRBJ1-1 . TRBV4-2
CASSLPASGSAMSSYNEQFF TGCGCCAGCAGCTTGCCGGCTAGCGGGAGCGCTATGAGCTCCTACAATGAGCAGTTCTTC TRBD2 TRBJ2-1 . TRBV5-1
CASSEPGQGAYEQYF TGTGCCAGCAGTGAACCGGGACAGGGGGCCTACGAGCAGTACTTC TRBD1 TRBJ2-7 . TRBV6-1
CASRGDLAAPYNEQFF TGTGCCAGTAGAGGGGACCTAGCGGCCCCCTACAATGAGCAGTTCTTC TRBD2 TRBJ2-1 . TRBV19